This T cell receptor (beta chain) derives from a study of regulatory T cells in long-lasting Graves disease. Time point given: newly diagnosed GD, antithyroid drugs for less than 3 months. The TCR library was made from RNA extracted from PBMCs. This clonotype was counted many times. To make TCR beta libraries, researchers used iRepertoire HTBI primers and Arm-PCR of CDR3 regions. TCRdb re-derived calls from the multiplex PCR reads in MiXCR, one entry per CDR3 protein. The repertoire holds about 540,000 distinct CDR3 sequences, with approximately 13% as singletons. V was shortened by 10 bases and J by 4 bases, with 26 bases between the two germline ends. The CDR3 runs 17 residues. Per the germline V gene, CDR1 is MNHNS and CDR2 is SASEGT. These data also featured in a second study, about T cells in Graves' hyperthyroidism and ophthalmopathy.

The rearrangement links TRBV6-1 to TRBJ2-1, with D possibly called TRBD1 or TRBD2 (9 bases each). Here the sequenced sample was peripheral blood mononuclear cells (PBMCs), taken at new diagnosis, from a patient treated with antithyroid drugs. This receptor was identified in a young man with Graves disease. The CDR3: CAKRGQGRTSDYNEQFF. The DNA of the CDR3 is TGTGCCAAGAGGGGACAGGGCCGGACTAGCGATTACAATGAGCAGTTCTTC.